These 9 T cell receptor beta chains were all obtained from the same sample, sequenced in a study of cytomegalovirus exposure and HLA in healthy donors (dated by TCRdb to the late 2010s). Libraries came from the immunoSEQ multiplex PCR assay. A mixture of 60 forward primers for TCR Vbeta segments and 13 reverse primers for TCR Jbeta segments was used in the multiplex PCR. This is the immuneACCESS table as TCRdb keeps it, with only in-frame sequences that have V and J called. A part of the clones is gone; compared with another copy, unresolved V genes explain less than half, and the rest is unexplained. This sample gives 100,000 or so clones in total; roughly four fifths of them show up just once. 4.6% of the sample is in the top ten clones. Specimen: PBMCs. The source is a woman aged 35 to 49 in good health and CMV-seropositive.

The chain couples TRBV30 to TRBJ2-7; no reliable D call. Germline V CDR1 and CDR2: GTSNPN, SVGIG (reference sequence). The V end lost 7 bases, the J end lost 1 base, and 14 bases lay between the germline ends. The length of the CDR3 is 13 residues. CDR3: CASQTAASYEQYF. The CDR3 DNA reads TGTGCCTCGCAGACGGCGGCATCCTACGAGCAGTACTTC.

The chain links TRBV19 to TRBJ2-5, with D perhaps matching TRBD1 (6 bases). The length of the CDR3 is 14 residues. The V end lost 6 bases, the J end lost 5 bases, and 16 bases lay between the germline ends. Germline V lookup: CDR1 LNHDA, CDR2 SQIVND (reference sequence). The CDR3 coding sequence is TGTGCCAGTAGGGATCGACGAAGGGGGGAGACCCAGTACTTC. Its protein is CASRDRRRGETQYF.

The chain employs TRBV9 and TRBJ2-7; 9 positions match TRBD1. The CDR3 spans 14 residues. Looked up from germline, CDR1 is SGDLS and CDR2 is YYNGEE. The V gene end was trimmed by 1 base and the J gene end by 5 bases; junction bases not matched to a gene: 4. CDR3 in DNA: TGTGCCAGCAGCGTAAAAACAGGGGGCAACGAGCAGTACTTC. The encoded protein is CASSVKTGGNEQYF.

V is TRBV27 and J is TRBJ2-7; possible D gene TRBD1, 6 bases. Trimming removed 2 bases from V and 3 bases from J, with 11 bases in between. Germline V gene sequence: CDR1 MNHEY, CDR2 SMNVEV (reference sequence). This CDR3 region has 14 residues. CDR3 sequence: CASSLSRGSYEQYF. As DNA, the CDR3 is TGTGCCAGCAGTTTAAGCAGGGGCAGCTACGAGCAGTACTTC.

For this clone: One junction end does not reproduce the germline sequence, and a read error may be involved. The identical CDR3 is also encoded by other nucleotide sequences in the sample. V usage is TRBV5-4 and J usage is TRBJ2-5; 7 nucleotides match TRBD2. CDR3 size: 14 residues. Germline V gene data show CDR1 as SGHNT and CDR2 as YYREEE (reference sequence). CDR3 loop: CASSLASGQETQYF. CDR3 coding DNA: TGTGCCAGCAGTTTGGCTAGCGGACAAGAGACCCAGTACTTC.

The rearrangement uses TRBV5-5 and TRBJ1-5; 8 bases are shared with TRBD1. J gave up 2 bases and V 0 bases, and 4 bases lay outside the gene matches. The CDR3 totals 16 residues. Germline V CDR1 and CDR2: SGHKS, YYEKEE (reference sequence). This chain's CDR3 is CASSLALTGGNQPQHF. The CDR3 coding sequence is TGTGCCAGCAGCTTGGCCCTGACAGGGGGCAATCAGCCCCAGCATTTT.

This clone was recorded only once. V gene TRBV11-1 combines with J gene TRBJ2-7, with 8 bases aligning to TRBD1. Germline CDR1 and CDR2: SGHAT and FQDESV (reference sequence). This CDR3 comprises 14 residues. V shed 5 bases and J 5 bases; nucleotides not matched to a gene: 8. CDR3 sequence (DNA): TGTGCCAGCAGCCCCAGAAGGACAGGGAACGAGCAGTACTTC. Its protein product is CASSPRRTGNEQYF. Variable domain in full (rest from reference TRBV11-1 and TRBJ2-7): EAEVAQSPRYKITEKSQAVAFWCDPISGHATLYWYRQILGQGPELLVQFQDESVVDDSQLPKDRFSAERLKGVDSTLKIQPAELGDSAMYLCASSPRRTGNEQYFGPGTRLTVT.

The rearrangement uses TRBV2 and TRBJ2-3; D not resolved. The ends were cut back, 2 bases at V and 2 bases at J, with 11 bases in the middle. Per the germline V gene, CDR1 is SNHLY and CDR2 is FYNNEI. The CDR3 length is 15 residues. The CDR3 DNA follows: TGTGCCAGCAGTGAAAGGCGGCCAAACACAGATACGCAGTATTTT. This translates into CASSERRPNTDTQYF.

This chain links TRBV27 with TRBJ1-1, with D maybe TRBD1 (5 bases). The CDR3 spans 13 residues. V lost 11 bases, J lost 4 bases, and 17 bases lay in between. Germline V gives CDR1 MNHEY, CDR2 SMNVEV (reference sequence). The CDR3 DNA reads TGTGCCGCATCCCAGGACATCACCACTGAAGCTTTCTTT. Translation: CAASQDITTEAFF.